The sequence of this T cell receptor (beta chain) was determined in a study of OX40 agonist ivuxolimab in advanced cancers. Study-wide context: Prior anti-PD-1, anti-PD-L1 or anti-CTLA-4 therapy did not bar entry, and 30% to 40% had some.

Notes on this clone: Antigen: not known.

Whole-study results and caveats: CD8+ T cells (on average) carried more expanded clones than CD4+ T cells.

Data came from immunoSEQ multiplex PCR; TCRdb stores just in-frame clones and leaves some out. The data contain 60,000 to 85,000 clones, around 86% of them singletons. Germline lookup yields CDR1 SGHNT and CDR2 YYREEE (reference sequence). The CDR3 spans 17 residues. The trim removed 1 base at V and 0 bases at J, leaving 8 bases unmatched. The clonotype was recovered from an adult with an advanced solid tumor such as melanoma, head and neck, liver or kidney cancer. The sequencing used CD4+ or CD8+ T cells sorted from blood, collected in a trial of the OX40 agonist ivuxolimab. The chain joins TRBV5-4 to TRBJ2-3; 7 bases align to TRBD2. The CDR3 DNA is TGTGCCAGCAGCTTGCTAGCGGACCTAATCAGCACAGATACGCAGTATTTT. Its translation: CASSLLADLISTDTQYF.